Listed below are T cell receptor beta chains from one sample, sequenced in a study of blood T cells in healthy people across ages. TCRdb redid the calling of the 5' RACE reads with MiXCR, one entry per CDR3 protein. The repertoire holds approximately 800,000 distinct CDR3 sequences, approximately 67% seen once, with around a quarter in the top ten. Material: blood. The receptor set was obtained from a man under 40 in good health. Both conserved end residues are part of each CDR3. The D gene is left open where the match is weak. Not all rows give a size; the values are once, few, many and, for expanded clones, a class.

CDR3 length	V gene	clone size	D gene	J gene	CDR3 DNA	CDR3 protein
15	TRBV5-8	once	TRBD2	TRBJ2-5	TGTGCCAGCAGCCCCGGACTAGCGGGGCGAGGGACCCAGTACTTC	CASSPGLAGRGTQYF
16	TRBV3-1	.	TRBD2	TRBJ2-1	TGTGCCAGCAGCCCCTTCGGGCGGGGGGGCCCCGATGAGCAGTTCTTC	CASSPFGRGGPDEQFF
14	TRBV7-9	.	TRBD2	TRBJ2-1	TGTGCCAGCAGCTTAGGGGGGGAGGGCAATGAGCAGTTCTTC	CASSLGGEGNEQFF
13	TRBV28	.	.	TRBJ2-5	TGTGCCAGCAGTTTGATCGTCCAAGGGACCCAGTACTTC	CASSLIVQGTQYF
12	TRBV20-1	.	.	TRBJ1-2	TGCAGTGCTAGAGAGAGTTTCGACGGCTACACCTTC	CSARESFDGYTF
12	TRBV6-2/TRBV6-3	.	.	TRBJ2-5	TGTGCCAGCACCAATAGCCAAGAGACCCAGTACTTC	CASTNSQETQYF
15	TRBV6-6	.	.	TRBJ2-1	TGTGCCAGCAGTTATGGTGGGGAGAAGTACAATGAGCAGTTCTTC	CASSYGGEKYNEQFF
12	TRBV30	.	.	TRBJ2-7	TGTGCCTGGAGTGTAGATGTGGGCGAGCAGTACTTC	CAWSVDVGEQYF
15	TRBV7-9	.	.	TRBJ2-7	TGTGCCAGCAGTAGGGCCGGGTCCCCTCCCTACGAGCAGTACTTC	CASSRAGSPPYEQYF
16	TRBV29-1	.	.	TRBJ2-7	TGCAGCGTTGAAGATCGAGAGCGGCACAGGAGCTACGAGCAGTACTTC	CSVEDRERHRSYEQYF
15	TRBV7-2	.	TRBD1	TRBJ2-7	TGTGCCAGCAGCGAAGGCGGGACAGGGTCCTACGCGCAGTACTTC	CASSEGGTGSYAQYF
17	TRBV12-3/TRBV12-4	.	.	TRBJ2-1	TGTGCCAGCAGTTTCTCCCCCCTAGCGTCCTCCTACAATGAGCAGTTCTTC	CASSFSPLASSYNEQFF
15	TRBV7-2	.	.	TRBJ2-5	TGTGCCAGCAGCGTGATGACCAACCCCCAAGAGACCCAGTACTTC	CASSVMTNPQETQYF
13	TRBV3-1	.	.	TRBJ2-3	TGTGCCAGCAGCCGACCCGACCACCCTACGCAGTATTTT	CASSRPDHPTQYF
15	TRBV7-9	.	TRBD1	TRBJ2-5	TGTGCCAGCAGCTTCCTGCAGGGGGCCCAAGAGACCCAGTACTTC	CASSFLQGAQETQYF
16	TRBV5-5	few	TRBD1	TRBJ2-1	TGTGCCAGCAGGACTCCGGGACAGGGGACCTACAATGAGCAGTTCTTC	CASRTPGQGTYNEQFF
15	TRBV7-8	.	.	TRBJ2-3	TGTGCCAGCAGCTTAGAGGTGGTCGATGCAGATACGCAGTATTTT	CASSLEVVDADTQYF
14	TRBV7-3	few	.	TRBJ2-3	TGTGCCAGCAGCCCCTGGACGGTCACAGATACGCAGTATTTT	CASSPWTVTDTQYF
11	TRBV6-2/TRBV6-3	few	.	TRBJ2-5	TGTGCCAGCAGTGATAAAGAGACCCAGTACTTC	CASSDKETQYF
20	TRBV6-2/TRBV6-3	once	TRBD2	TRBJ2-5	TGTGCCAGCAGTTACCCCGGGACTAGCGGGGGGGCCGGTGTTATGGAGACCCAGTACTTC	CASSYPGTSGGAGVMETQYF
15	TRBV27	once	.	TRBJ2-1	TGTGCCAGCAGTCAGGGGGAGCGGGGGTACAATGAGCAGTTCTTC	CASSQGERGYNEQFF
15	TRBV4-3	.	TRBD1	TRBJ2-7	TGCGCCAGCAGCCAAGAGAACGACAGGGCCTACGAGCAGTACTTC	CASSQENDRAYEQYF
15	TRBV3-1	few	.	TRBJ2-7	TGTGCCAGCAGCCAAGTACTGGACAGCCATTACGAGCAGTACTTC	CASSQVLDSHYEQYF
13	TRBV7-2	.	.	TRBJ2-5	TGTGCCAGCAGCTCCGAGCTGGGGGAGACCCAGTACTTC	CASSSELGETQYF
13	TRBV12-3/TRBV12-4	few	TRBD1	TRBJ2-7	TGTGCCAGCAGTTACAGGGGGCAATACGAGCAGTACTTC	CASSYRGQYEQYF
13	TRBV6-2/TRBV6-3	once	TRBD1	TRBJ1-6	TGTGCCAGCAGACAGGGGGCCGGATCACCCCTCCACTTT	CASRQGAGSPLHF
13	TRBV28	few	.	TRBJ2-7	TGTGCCAGCAGTTTAGTGCAGGGGAACGAGCAGTACTTC	CASSLVQGNEQYF
13	TRBV12-3/TRBV12-4	.	.	TRBJ2-2	TGTGCCAGCAGGGGGGTTCAGCCCGGGGAGCTGTTTTTT	CASRGVQPGELFF
16	TRBV4-3	.	.	TRBJ1-6	TGCGCCAGCAGCCAAGATGTCGGTACAACGGTATCACCCCTCCACTTT	CASSQDVGTTVSPLHF
14	TRBV7-9	few	.	TRBJ2-5	TGTGCCAGCAGCTTTAACGACGGAAGGGAGACCCAGTACTTC	CASSFNDGRETQYF
12	TRBV6-5	.	.	TRBJ2-1	TGTGCCTCGGGACTCCGGGGCGGTGAGCAGTTCTTC	CASGLRGGEQFF
13	TRBV7-2	.	.	TRBJ1-1	TGTGCCAGCAGCGCACTACCAGGGATTGAAGCTTTCTTT	CASSALPGIEAFF
14	TRBV4-3	.	.	TRBJ2-7	TGCGCCAGCAGCCTCCGGGACGGGGTCTACGAGCAGTACTTC	CASSLRDGVYEQYF
15	TRBV5-1	.	.	TRBJ2-1	TGCGCCAGCAGCTTGGCTCCGGTCCCCCACAATGAGCAGTTCTTC	CASSLAPVPHNEQFF
15	TRBV28	.	TRBD1	TRBJ2-3	TGTGCCAGCAGTACGGGACAGGGGAATCCAGATACGCAGTATTTT	CASSTGQGNPDTQYF
13	TRBV20-1	many	.	TRBJ2-4	TGCAGTGCTAGAGGGCAGGGGACAAACATTCAGTACTTC	CSARGQGTNIQYF
13	TRBV28	.	TRBD1	TRBJ2-7	TGTGCCAGCTATGGACAGGGGGTTAGCGAGCAGTACTTC	CASYGQGVSEQYF
14	TRBV7-2	few	TRBD1	TRBJ1-4	TGTGCCAGCAGCCTCACAGGGGGAGGGGAAAAACTGTTTTTT	CASSLTGGGEKLFF
15	TRBV5-1	many	TRBD2	TRBJ2-5	TGCGCCAGCAGCTTGGTAGCTAGCGGGGGATCAGCCCAGTACTTC	CASSLVASGGSAQYF
11	TRBV11-2	.	.	TRBJ2-7	TGTGCCGGGGGGAGGGGGGATACCCAGTACTTC	CAGGRGDTQYF
16	TRBV11-1	.	TRBD1	TRBJ2-3	TGTGCCAGCAGATCCAGGGGGCCCTTAAACACAGATACGCAGTATTTT	CASRSRGPLNTDTQYF
16	TRBV7-9	.	TRBD1	TRBJ1-6	TGTGCCAGCAGCCCCGGGACAGGGGTCTATAATTCACCCCTCCACTTT	CASSPGTGVYNSPLHF
14	TRBV4-3	.	TRBD1	TRBJ2-1	TGCGCCAGCAGCTCCAGGACAGGGTTGGGTGAGCAGTTCTTC	CASSSRTGLGEQFF
13	TRBV12-3/TRBV12-4	.	TRBD1	TRBJ2-1	TGTGCCACAACGGGACAGGGGTTCAATGAGCAGTTCTTC	CATTGQGFNEQFF
14	TRBV7-3	.	.	TRBJ2-7	TGTGCCAGCAGCTTATCAGGAGGGGACTACGAGCAGTACTTC	CASSLSGGDYEQYF
15	TRBV5-5	few	TRBD1	TRBJ1-5	TGTGCCAGCAGCTGGGGACAGGGACTCAGTCAGCCCCAGCATTTT	CASSWGQGLSQPQHF
13	TRBV27	.	.	TRBJ2-1	TGTGCCTCCAAAAAGGTGGCGGTTCGGGAGCAGTTCTTC	CASKKVAVREQFF
17	TRBV7-2	.	TRBD2	TRBJ2-1	TGTGCCAGCAGCCCAACGCGAGCGGGGGGAACCTACAATGAGCAGTTCTTC	CASSPTRAGGTYNEQFF